This T cell receptor (beta chain) was recovered during a study of blood T cell repertoires in COVID-19. V was trimmed by 3 bases and J by 4 bases, leaving 9 bases between them. The CDR3 consists of 12 residues. Germline V gene lookup returns CDR1 GTSNPN and CDR2 SVGIG (reference sequence). Method: immunoSEQ multiplex PCR; TCRdb's copy keeps in-frame clones and lacks some. Of about 260,000 clones listed, 85% to 90% were seen once; the top ten hold more than 1.3%. The sequenced sample was peripheral blood. The receptor was derived from a woman in her thirties or forties who had recovered from COVID-19. The V call is TRBV30, the J call TRBJ1-1; TRBD1 is a possible D gene (5 bases). Written as DNA, the CDR3 is TGTGCCTGGAGCGGGGGGATCACTGAAGCTTTCTTT. Translated, it gives CAWSGGITEAFF. Combining the CDR3 with reference TRBV30 and TRBJ1-1 gives the whole variable domain SQTIHQWPATLVQPVGSPLSLECTVEGTSNPNLYWYRQAAGRGLQLLFYSVGIGQISSEVPQNLSASRPQDRQFILSSKKLLLSDSGFYLCAWSGGITEAFFGQGTRLTVV.